This TCR beta chain was identified in a study of T cell repertoires in cytomegalovirus infection (dated by TCRdb to the late 2010s). Study-wide context: Alongside well-studied HLA-B-restricted epitopes, the peptide stimulations were aimed at recently identified HLA-C-restricted CMV epitopes, whose presentation resists viral immunomodulation. The HLA type of each donor mattered for the analysis, because public TCR beta signatures pointed to carriage of CMV infection along with the matching HLA type.

General findings and caveats noted by the study authors: Carriers of CMV infection plus the relevant HLA type were discriminated by the cumulative frequency of public TCR beta family members in the study cohort and in an independent 352-donor cohort. The ex vivo response was dominated by HLA-C-restricted CMV-specific TCR beta clonotypes, which also provided the single most frequent clonotype in two of eight donors.

V lost 0 bases and J lost 8 bases; the stretch between them is 14 bases long. CDR1 and CDR2 (MNHNY, SVGAGI) derive from the germline V gene (reference sequence). From cysteine to phenylalanine, the CDR3 is 15 amino acids long. This entry keeps only the CDR3 DNA: 45 bases, framed from base 1. Sequencing instrument: Illumina HiSeq 1500. Starting from the raw public reads, TCRdb applied fastp trimming at Q25, assembled clones with MiXCR and retained in-frame beta chains. Each entry merges the rows of one CDR3 protein and shows their most common DNA and genes. Across this sample there are around 81,000 distinct CDR3 sequences, with about 40% seen only once. More than 80% of the sample lies in the top ten. This clonotype was picked up a small number of times. Its antigen is currently not known. There are no base qualities to consult, and no much larger clone falls within one base. Per the publication, the treatment or condition label means: in vitro stimulation with specific CMV peptide epitopes to enrich CMV-specific T cells.

Specimen: CD8+ T cells from cultured PBMCs, collected from culture after CMV antigen stimulation. The rearrangement combines TRBV6-6 with TRBJ2-1; no D gene call is confident. This TCR derives from a human donor in good health (CMV status not recorded). Some clones in this sample may be carry-over from other donors' samples. The nucleotide sequence is given as TGTGCCAGCAGTTACTCGATAACGGCTGCCGATGAGCAGTTCTTC. The translation is CASSYSITAADEQFF.